This T cell receptor (beta chain) was obtained from a study of cytomegalovirus exposure and HLA in healthy donors. Using immunoSEQ multiplex PCR, the repertoire was profiled, and TCRdb retains in-frame clones only, with some absent. The sample includes approximately 260,000 clones, 65% to 90% of them seen just once. Germline assignment: CDR1 SNHLY and CDR2 FYNNEI. The CDR3 is 15 amino acids. Losses at the gene ends were 5 bases for V and 9 bases for J; bases not matched to a gene: 7. Donors came from a validation cohort of over a hundred subjects, distinct from the first 666-subject cohort. The origin of this receptor is a young woman in good health and CMV-seronegative. The sequencing input was PBMCs. The chain is built from TRBV2 and TRBJ1-6, with 10 bases lining up with TRBD1. The CDR3: CASSPRQGAGSPLHF. The CDR3 bases are TGTGCCAGCAGTCCTCGACAGGGGGCAGGTTCACCCCTCCACTTT.